Shown below are 17 T cell receptor beta chains from a single sample sequenced in a study of response to subunit inactivated influenza vaccine. TCRdb called the RT-PCR reads again in MiXCR, with one record for every CDR3 protein. The sample holds a few hundred thousand distinct CDR3 sequences, around 15% seen once. The sample consisted of PBMCs from blood, taken 12 days after vaccination. These receptors originate from a man aged 50 to 60 who received an inactivated influenza vaccine.

The CDR3 region has the DNA TGCAGTGCTAGGGGGCTCGATACGCAGTATTTT. Translated, it gives CSARGLDTQYF. The chain has TRBV20-1 and TRBJ2-3; possibly TRBD1 for D (5 bases). This CDR3 comprises 11 residues. Trimming left V 3 bases short and J 6 bases short, with 7 bases between. Germline CDR1 reads DFQATT; CDR2 reads SNEGSKA (reference sequence).

The chain combines TRBV10-3 with TRBJ2-3, with 14 nucleotides matching TRBD2. Trimming at V came to 0 bases and at J to 5 bases, leaving 10 bases not matched to a gene. Germline-derived CDR1 and CDR2 are ENHRY and SYGVKD. The length of the CDR3 is 19 residues. CDR3 coding DNA: TGTGCCATCAGTGAGTCGAGTGTGTGGGGGACTAGCGGGAGAGATACGCAGTATTTT. The encoded protein is CAISESSVWGTSGRDTQYF.

The chain is built from TRBV15 and TRBJ1-1; D remains ambiguous. Germline V gene sequence: CDR1 LNHNV, CDR2 YYDKDF (reference sequence). V was clipped by 4 bases and J by 3 bases, with 3 bases between them. The CDR3 has 11 residues. CDR3 region: CATSMDTEAFF. The CDR3 nucleotides read TGTGCCACCAGCATGGACACTGAAGCTTTCTTT.

The chain couples TRBV6-2 or TRBV6-3 to TRBJ2-7; weak D call: TRBD1 (6 bases). The CDR3 length is 13 residues. V lost 5 bases and J 3 bases, leaving 11 bases between the germline ends. The germline V gene has CDR1 MNHEY and CDR2 SVGEGT. CDR3 protein: CASSDGQNYEQYF. Written as DNA, the CDR3 is TGTGCCAGCAGTGACGGACAGAACTACGAGCAGTACTTC.

The chain uses TRBV19 and TRBJ2-3; D is unclear. Germline CDR1 reads LNHDA; CDR2 reads SQIVND (reference sequence). The V end was cut by 3 bases, the J end by 5 bases, with 15 bases between. This CDR3 is 15 amino acids long. This chain's CDR3 is CASSISMNAGDTQYF. The CDR3 nucleotides are TGTGCCAGTAGTATCTCAATGAACGCAGGAGATACGCAGTATTTT.

This clonotype appeared a few times. CDR3 DNA: TGTGCCATCAGTGATGGGAGGCAGGGAAATGACGAGCAGTACTTC. Its translation: CAISDGRQGNDEQYF. The chain joins TRBV10-3 to TRBJ2-7; possibly TRBD2 for D (6 bases). Trimming left V 3 bases short and J 5 bases short, with 17 bases between. Germline values: CDR1 ENHRY, CDR2 SYGVKD. CDR3 size: 15 residues.

In this sample, this clonotype turned up many times. The chain joins TRBV13 to TRBJ2-7; 8 bases agree with TRBD1. CDR3 length: 16 residues. Germline loops: CDR1 PRHDT, CDR2 FYEKMQ (reference sequence). The ends lost 7 bases at V and 1 base at J; junction bases unmatched: 12. The CDR3 loop reads CASTPSGRGLSYEQYF. The CDR3 DNA follows: TGTGCCAGCACCCCTTCGGGCAGGGGGCTTTCCTACGAGCAGTACTTC. Combining the CDR3 with reference TRBV13 and TRBJ2-7 gives the whole variable domain AAGVIQSPRHLIKEKRETATLKCYPIPRHDTVYWYQQGPGQDPQFLISFYEKMQSDKGSIPDRFSAQQFSDYHSELNMSSLELGDSALYFCASTPSGRGLSYEQYFGPGTRLTVT.

This clonotype was seen a few times. This chain links TRBV14 with TRBJ2-3; D is unclear. CDR3 length: 15 residues. V gave up 3 bases and J gave up 3 bases, with 13 bases separating them. Germline assignment: CDR1 SGHDN and CDR2 FVKESK. This CDR3 is CASSQSPVRTDTQYF. CDR3 coding DNA: TGTGCCAGCAGCCAGTCCCCGGTTAGGACAGATACGCAGTATTTT.

The J gene is TRBJ2-1, the V gene TRBV12-3 or TRBV12-4, with unresolved D. V lost 2 bases and J lost 7, with 6 bases in between. The CDR3 is made up of 12 amino acids. The CDR3 loop is CASSLYENEQFF. The CDR3 nucleotides read TGTGCCAGCAGTTTATATGAGAATGAGCAGTTCTTC.

This clonotype was found a few times. This chain connects TRBV10-3 to TRBJ2-5; no clear D. The V end lost 7 bases, the J end lost 0 bases, and 12 bases lay between the germline ends. Germline CDR1 reads ENHRY; CDR2 reads SYGVKD. There are 14 residues in the CDR3. DNA of the CDR3: TGTGCCATCACAATGACCATCAACCAAGAGACCCAGTACTTC. Translation gives CAITMTINQETQYF.

This chain joins TRBV7-9 and TRBJ2-7; D may be TRBD1 (6 bases). Looked up from germline, CDR1 is SEHNR and CDR2 is FQNEAQ (reference sequence). The CDR3 consists of 13 residues. Trimming cost V 8 bases and J 2 bases, with 13 bases left between them. This chain's CDR3 is CASGLQGPYEQYF. The DNA for the CDR3 is TGTGCCAGCGGATTACAGGGCCCCTACGAGCAGTACTTC.

The chain is built from TRBV5-1 and TRBJ2-7, with 10 bases that match TRBD2. After removal of 5 bases from V and 4 bases from J, the junction contained 9 bases not matched to a gene. CDR1 and CDR2 (germline): SGHRS, YFSETQ. This CDR3 contains 15 residues. CDR3 amino acids: CASRLNSGGNYEQYF. CDR3 sequence (DNA): TGCGCCAGCAGATTGAATAGCGGGGGGAATTACGAGCAGTACTTC.

In its sample, this clonotype was seen many times. The chain has TRBV12-3 or TRBV12-4 and TRBJ2-2, with D maybe TRBD1 (5 bases). Trimming took 5 bases from V and 4 from J, leaving 17 bases between them. The CDR3 totals 16 residues. Here the CDR3 DNA reads TGTGCCAGCAGTCCCCAGGGTGGGCTGGTCACCGGGGAGCTGTTTTTT. Amino acid sequence: CASSPQGGLVTGELFF.

The chain has TRBV28 and TRBJ2-2; 10 positions match TRBD2. J was trimmed by 4 bases and V by 7 bases; bases with no gene match: 9. Germline values: CDR1 MDHEN, CDR2 SYDVKM. The CDR3 contains 16 residues. CDR3 region: CASIGASGSFTGELFF. For the CDR3, the DNA is TGTGCCAGCATAGGGGCTAGCGGGAGTTTCACCGGGGAGCTGTTTTTT.

This clonotype was observed at least ten times. J is TRBJ2-5 and V is TRBV9; D gene uncertain. CDR3 length: 12 amino acids. Trimming cost V 0 bases and J 4 bases, with 4 bases left between them. CDR1 SGDLS and CDR2 YYNGEE come from the germline V gene. The CDR3 coding sequence is TGTGCCAGCAGCGTAGATGGAGAGACCCAGTACTTC. It specifies CASSVDGETQYF.

This clonotype was seen a few times. The rearrangement uses TRBV18 and TRBJ2-1; 8 bases agree with TRBD2. Germline V gives CDR1 KGHSH, CDR2 LQKENI. J gave up 4 bases and V 0 bases, and 11 bases lay outside the gene matches. The CDR3 is made up of 18 amino acids. In nucleotides, the CDR3 is TGTGCCAGCTCACCACCGGGACTAGGTCCCCTTTTTTACAATGAGCAGTTCTTC. Translation gives CASSPPGLGPLFYNEQFF.

In regard to this clonotype: This could be a read error, since a much larger clone is one nucleotide away. The chain combines TRBV7-8 with TRBJ2-2; 7 bases are shared with TRBD2. There are 13 residues in the CDR3. V shed 4 bases, J shed 4 bases, and the junction held 0 bases outside the gene matches. Germline loops: CDR1 SGHVS, CDR2 FQNEAQ. As DNA, the CDR3 is TGTGCCAGCAGCTGGGGGGGCACCGGGGAGCTGTTTTTT. Its protein is CASSWGGTGELFF.